These 28 T cell receptor beta chains share one sample of origin, sequenced in a study of blood T cells in healthy people across ages. A sample-barcoded 5' primer and a J-beta primer mix were used in a second PCR of roughly 6 to 11 cycles. One entry per CDR3 protein results from TCRdb running MiXCR on the 5' RACE reads. The sample carries more than 1,400,000 distinct CDR3 sequences, 42% recorded once. Sequencing was performed on blood. The receptor source for this set is a young woman in good health.

The chain uses TRBV5-6 and TRBJ2-1; D possibly matches TRBD1 or TRBD2 (5 bases each). Germline assignment: CDR1 SGHDT and CDR2 YYEEEE. Trimming cost V 5 bases and J 5 bases, with 14 bases left between them. This CDR3 spans 14 amino acids. The DNA for the CDR3 is TGTGCCAGCAGGCCCGGGACGATTAACAATGAGCAGTTCTTC. This encodes CASRPGTINNEQFF.

The table lists this clonotype with a few counts. The chain couples TRBV2 to TRBJ2-7, with 8 bases fitting TRBD1. The length of the CDR3 is 15 residues. The germline gives CDR1 SNHLY, CDR2 FYNNEI. After removal of 4 bases from V and 2 bases from J, the junction contained 7 bases not matched to a gene. As DNA, the CDR3 is TGTGCCAGCAGTGGGGGACAGGCGCCAGCCTACGAGCAGTACTTC. This gives the protein CASSGGQAPAYEQYF.

The rearrangement joins TRBV18 to TRBJ2-1; possibly TRBD1 or TRBD2 for D (5 bases each). Germline-derived CDR1 and CDR2 are KGHSH and LQKENI. The CDR3 contains 17 residues. The V and J ends lost 3 bases and 4 bases respectively, with 19 bases between them. The CDR3 coding sequence is TGTGCCAGCTCACCGGTTGATGGGGGATGGGGTTACAATGAGCAGTTCTTC. Protein: CASSPVDGGWGYNEQFF.

This clonotype was observed a few times. CDR3 bases: TGTGCCAGCAGCGGACAGACGGGCGCCGTTTCACCCCTCCACTTT. This encodes CASSGQTGAVSPLHF. The chain has TRBV11-2 and TRBJ1-6; the D gene is possibly TRBD1 (6 bases). The CDR3 extends over 15 amino acids. The V gene's germline CDR1 is SGHAT and CDR2 FQNNGV. Trimming left V 5 bases short and J 9 bases short, with 17 bases between.

The rearrangement links TRBV18 to TRBJ2-7; 8 bases line up with TRBD1. J was trimmed by 10 bases and V by 1 base; bases with no gene match: 9. Germline CDR1 and CDR2: KGHSH and LQKENI. CDR3 length equals 14 residues. DNA of the CDR3: TGTGCCAGCTCACCACGTGGGACAGGCTCCAAACAGTACTTC. Amino acids: CASSPRGTGSKQYF.

V gene TRBV20-1 combines with J gene TRBJ2-1, with no clear D. V lost 5 bases and J lost 6, with 14 bases in between. This CDR3 contains 13 residues. Germline V gene data show CDR1 as DFQATT and CDR2 as SNEGSKA (reference sequence). This CDR3 reads CSAESPGGNEQFF. CDR3 coding DNA: TGCAGTGCTGAGAGCCCGGGTGGCAATGAGCAGTTCTTC.

The rearrangement links TRBV27 to TRBJ2-2; 13 positions agree with TRBD2. Germline V gene lookup returns CDR1 MNHEY and CDR2 SMNVEV (reference sequence). With V trimmed by 3 bases and J by 0 bases, 19 bases remained unmatched. The CDR3 extends over 23 amino acids. The CDR3 nucleotides are TGTGCCAGCAGTTTGGTTCCAGGGGGCCGTGTTGGGACTAGCGGGACGAACACCGGGGAGCTGTTTTTT. It translates to CASSLVPGGRVGTSGTNTGELFF.

V is TRBV7-2 and J is TRBJ2-5, with 10 bases fitting TRBD1. Germline V CDR1 and CDR2: SGHTA, FQGNSA. CDR3 size: 15 residues. V lost 3 bases, J lost 4 bases, and 5 bases stayed unmatched. The CDR3 region is CASSFGQGGRETQYF. The CDR3 DNA is TGTGCCAGCAGCTTCGGACAGGGGGGGCGAGAGACCCAGTACTTC.

CDR3 sequence: CASSPRGAGITSYEQYF. CDR3 nucleotide sequence: TGTGCCAGCAGCCCCAGGGGGGCGGGAATAACCTCCTACGAGCAGTACTTC. The chain carries TRBV6-1 and TRBJ2-7; D is possibly TRBD1 (7 bases). CDR1 and CDR2 from the germline V gene are MNHNS and SASEGT. This CDR3 has 17 amino acids. Trimming removed 6 bases at V and 0 bases at J, with 21 bases between.

This clonotype was seen only once. V gene TRBV6-1 combines with J gene TRBJ2-7; no firm D call. Per the germline V gene, CDR1 is MNHNS and CDR2 is SASEGT. The CDR3 loop spans 11 amino acids. Deletions cut 6 bases from V and 7 bases from J, with 10 bases between. The CDR3 spells CASREIGEQYF. For the CDR3, the DNA is TGTGCCAGCAGGGAGATCGGTGAGCAGTACTTC.

The V gene is TRBV7-9, the J gene TRBJ2-5; 9 bases agree with TRBD2. Germline CDR1 is SEHNR and CDR2 is FQNEAQ (reference sequence). The trim removed 7 bases at V and 11 bases at J, leaving 17 bases unmatched. The CDR3 has 15 residues. The CDR3 DNA sequence: TGTGCCAGCAAAAATATAGCGGGAGCAAACCATGAGCAGTACTTC. Translation: CASKNIAGANHEQYF.

This clonotype was detected a few times. The CDR3 is CASSPGTRQDKSDTEAFF. The CDR3 nucleotides read TGTGCCAGCAGCCCTGGTACGCGGCAGGATAAGTCCGACACTGAAGCTTTCTTT. The V gene is TRBV7-9, the J gene TRBJ1-1, with no clear D. The V gene lost 5 bases and the J gene lost 3 bases, with 25 bases spanning the gap. This CDR3 contains 18 residues. The germline V gene has CDR1 SEHNR and CDR2 FQNEAQ (reference sequence).

This chain joins TRBV7-9 and TRBJ1-4; 9 positions match TRBD1. The V segment lost 1 base and the J segment 4 bases; nucleotides outside the gene matches: 4. Germline V gene data show CDR1 as SEHNR and CDR2 as FQNEAQ (reference sequence). The CDR3 has 16 residues. The CDR3 sequence: CASSLVGQGHNEKLFF. The CDR3 DNA is TGTGCCAGCAGCTTAGTAGGACAGGGGCATAATGAAAAACTGTTTTTT. Variable domain in full (rest from reference TRBV7-9 and TRBJ1-4): DTGVSQNPRHKITKRGQNVTFRCDPISEHNRLYWYRQTLGQGPEFLTYFQNEAQLEKSRLLSDRFSAERPKGSFSTLEIQRTEQGDSAMYLCASSLVGQGHNEKLFFGSGTQLSVL.

This chain links TRBV25-1 with TRBJ2-7; D is unclear. Germline loops: CDR1 MGHDK, CDR2 SYGVNS. V was clipped by 5 bases and J by 6 bases, with 11 bases between them. The CDR3 loop spans 12 amino acids. The chain's CDR3 is CASSYSGTEQYF. The CDR3 DNA is TGTGCCAGCAGTTATAGTGGTACCGAGCAGTACTTC.

This chain uses TRBV20-1 with TRBJ2-7, with D unclear. CDR1 is DFQATT and CDR2 is SNEGSKA in the germline V gene (reference sequence). Between the trimmed V and J ends, which lost 1 base and 7 bases, there was a span of 14 bases. The CDR3 runs to 13 residues. DNA for the CDR3: TGCAGTGCTAGAGGGACCGATTGGAATGAGCAGTACTTC. Protein product: CSARGTDWNEQYF.

This clonotype showed up just a few times. The rearrangement joins TRBV20-1 to TRBJ2-1; 9 bases match TRBD2. With V trimmed by 5 bases and J by 2 bases, 7 bases remained unmatched. The germline V gene has CDR1 DFQATT and CDR2 SNEGSKA (reference sequence). The CDR3 totals 15 residues. CDR3 DNA: TGCAGTGCTCCCCGATCTAGCGGGGCCTACAATGAGCAGTTCTTC. Translated: CSAPRSSGAYNEQFF.

This rearrangement joins TRBV20-1 to TRBJ2-3, with D maybe TRBD2 (6 bases). Germline-derived CDR1 and CDR2 are DFQATT and SNEGSKA (reference sequence). The CDR3 is 15 residues long. The V end lost 5 bases, the J end lost 3 bases, and 18 bases lay between the germline ends. CDR3 bases: TGCAGTGCTTCGGTTAGCGAGGGAGGTACAGATACGCAGTATTTT. Translation gives CSASVSEGGTDTQYF.

This clonotype was picked up many times. The rearrangement links TRBV7-3 to TRBJ2-7; TRBD1 is a possible D gene (6 bases). The germline V and J ends were trimmed by 5 bases and 5 bases, with 28 bases remaining between them. Germline-derived CDR1 and CDR2 are SGHTA and FQGTGA. The CDR3 contains 18 residues. The CDR3 region is CASSLKPYSTGWTDEQYF. CDR3 DNA: TGTGCCAGCAGCCTCAAACCCTATTCGACAGGCTGGACGGACGAGCAGTACTTC.

On this clonotype itself: With a much larger clone just one base away, this may be a read error. In DNA form, the CDR3 reads TGCAGCGTCGCTCCGCTAGCGGGGGACCAAGAGACCCAGTTCTTC. Its translation: CSVAPLAGDQETQFF. This rearrangement joins TRBV29-1 to TRBJ2-5; 10 bases line up with TRBD2. The end of the DNA aligns better with TRBJ2-1, so the J call may be wrong. The CDR3 loop spans 15 amino acids. Looked up from germline, CDR1 is SQVTM and CDR2 is ANQGSEA.

This chain links TRBV24-1 with TRBJ1-5, with 7 bases fitting TRBD1. Germline lookup yields CDR1 KGHDR and CDR2 SFDVKD. CDR3 size: 17 residues. The V gene end was trimmed by 1 base and the J gene end by 1 base; junction bases not matched to a gene: 6. CDR3 coding DNA: TGTGCCACCAGTGATTTCGACAGGGTAGCAAGCAATCAGCCCCAGCATTTT. Amino acid sequence: CATSDFDRVASNQPQHF.

This clonotype was seen a handful of times. The genes are TRBV7-9 and TRBJ2-5; D unclear. Trimming shortened V by 5 bases and J by 4 bases, and 8 bases separated the two germline ends. The CDR3 spans 12 residues. CDR1 and CDR2 from the germline V gene are SEHNR and FQNEAQ (reference sequence). The CDR3 sequence: CASSQMGETQYF. In DNA, the CDR3 is TGTGCCAGCAGCCAAATGGGAGAGACCCAGTACTTC.

The chain uses TRBV10-3 and TRBJ2-1, with a weak D call TRBD1 (5 bases). This CDR3 has 16 amino acids. Deletions cut 0 bases from V and 7 bases from J, with 16 bases between. The V gene's germline CDR1 is ENHRY and CDR2 SYGVKD. The CDR3 DNA reads TGTGCCATCAGTGAGTCCCTAAAAACCAGGGAAAATGAGCAGTTCTTC. Translated: CAISESLKTRENEQFF.

V is TRBV5-1 and J is TRBJ2-1; 11 nucleotides align to TRBD1. Germline values: CDR1 SGHRS, CDR2 YFSETQ. The CDR3 loop spans 16 amino acids. Germline trimming cut 1 base from V and 6 bases from J; bases unmatched to any gene: 6. The CDR3: CASSLRADRGLNEQFF. The CDR3 DNA reads as TGCGCCAGCAGCTTGCGCGCGGACAGGGGGCTCAATGAGCAGTTCTTC.

This clonotype has more than one count but fewer than ten. The rearrangement uses TRBV7-9 and TRBJ2-3; no clear D. Trimming left V 7 bases short and J 3 bases short, with 8 bases between. The V gene's germline CDR1 is SEHNR and CDR2 FQNEAQ (reference sequence). This CDR3 contains 12 residues. The DNA of the CDR3 is TGTGCCAGCACCCGAAGGACAGATACGCAGTATTTT. Translated: CASTRRTDTQYF.

This chain joins TRBV10-3 and TRBJ2-1; D is perhaps TRBD2 (5 bases). CDR1 is ENHRY, CDR2 SYGVKD, per germline. V was trimmed by 3 bases and J by 5 bases, leaving 14 bases between them. This CDR3 is 15 amino acids long. CDR3 DNA sequence: TGTGCCATCAGTGATTATGAGGGATCCAACAATGAGCAGTTCTTC. This encodes CAISDYEGSNNEQFF.

This rearrangement joins TRBV20-1 to TRBJ1-1; TRBD1 matches at 12 bases. Germline CDR1 and CDR2: DFQATT and SNEGSKA (reference sequence). V trimming: 0 bases; J trimming: 4 bases; junction bases outside the gene matches: 0. The CDR3 is 14 residues long. CDR3 region: CSAREGQGATEAFF. CDR3 sequence (DNA): TGCAGTGCTAGAGAGGGACAGGGGGCCACTGAAGCTTTCTTT.

Only a few counts were recorded for this clonotype. The CDR3 DNA reads as TGCGCCAGCAGCCAAGATAGGTCACCCCTCCACTTT. Encoded protein: CASSQDRSPLHF. The gene calls are TRBV4-1 and TRBJ1-6; D call uncertain. The V end lost 0 bases, the J end lost 10 bases, and 4 bases lay between the germline ends. Germline V gene lookup returns CDR1 MGHRA and CDR2 YSYEKL. This CDR3 spans 12 amino acids.

The chain combines TRBV2 with TRBJ2-7, with D uncertain. The CDR3 runs to 13 residues. The V end was cut by 7 bases, the J end by 0 bases, with 10 bases between. CDR1 and CDR2 (germline): SNHLY, FYNNEI. CDR3 bases: TGTGCCAGCAAGGCATCTAGCTCCTACGAGCAGTACTTC. Translated: CASKASSSYEQYF. Variable domain in full (rest from reference TRBV2 and TRBJ2-7): EPEVTQTPSHQVTQMGQEVILRCVPISNHLYFYWYRQILGQKVEFLVSFYNNEISEKSEIFDDQFSVERPDGSNFTLKIRSTKLEDSAMYFCASKASSSYEQYFGPGTRLTVT.